This TCR beta chain came from a study of blood T cell repertoires in COVID-19. Across the study: Whether acute or convalescent, the COVID-19 samples came from the United States, Italy and Spain.

Donors were grouped by their self-reported clinical history. CDR3 length: 13 amino acids. V was shortened by 6 bases and J by 5 bases, with 14 bases between the two germline ends. Germline CDR1 reads SGHKS; CDR2 reads YYEKEE (reference sequence). In the original analysis: Amplification with reference gene primers provided the estimates of nucleated cell counts. TCRdb keeps only in-frame clones here, not all; method: immunoSEQ multiplex PCR. That table furnishes V, J and clone size, whereas the DNA furnished D and trimming. The top ten hold about 4% of the sample, which has some 220,000 clones, 80% to 90% seen once.

The gene calls are TRBV5-5 and TRBJ2-5; no clear D. Material for sequencing was PBMCs or T cells enriched from blood (not recorded which). The sequence came from a woman between 40 and 50 years old with acute COVID-19. The CDR3 nucleotides read TGTGCCAGCATCCTGGATCGGCGGGAGACCCAGTACTTC. Amino acids: CASILDRRETQYF.